What follows are 32 T cell receptor beta chains derived from one specimen sequenced in a study of response to subunit inactivated influenza vaccine. TCRdb independently ran MiXCR on the RT-PCR reads; one entry per CDR3 protein. In the table there are approximately 700,000 distinct CDR3 sequences, approximately 13% of which are singletons. Sample: PBMCs from blood, taken 14 to 15 days before vaccination. The receptors originated from a man over 45 who received an inactivated influenza vaccine.

Only a few counts were recorded for this clonotype. This chain connects TRBV6-2 or TRBV6-3 to TRBJ2-1; D remains unclear. V lost 3 bases and J lost 9, with 9 bases in between. The CDR3 is 12 residues long. CDR1 MNHEY and CDR2 SVGEGT come from the germline V gene. The CDR3 DNA sequence: TGTGCCAGCAGTTATGTCCCAAGTGAGCAGTTCTTC. Its protein product is CASSYVPSEQFF.

The CDR3 reads CASRGRRGLARSTTDTQYF. The CDR3 coding sequence is TGTGCCAGCAGAGGTAGGAGGGGGCTAGCAAGGTCTACCACAGATACGCAGTATTTT. This chain connects TRBV9 to TRBJ2-3; weak D call: TRBD1 (7 bases). The ends were cut back, 5 bases at V and 2 bases at J, with 27 bases in the middle. Germline assignment: CDR1 SGDLS and CDR2 YYNGEE. The CDR3 loop spans 19 amino acids.

This clonotype has just a few counts. V gene TRBV6-2 or TRBV6-3 combines with J gene TRBJ1-2, with 10 nucleotides matching TRBD1. The V gene end was trimmed by 8 bases and the J gene end by 3 bases; junction bases not matched to a gene: 18. Germline V gene sequence: CDR1 MNHEY, CDR2 SVGEGT. This CDR3 is built from 18 residues. CDR3 protein: CASSRAGTGVGFDYGYTF. The CDR3, as DNA: TGTGCCAGCTCTCGAGCAGGGACAGGGGTTGGTTTTGACTATGGCTACACCTTC.

The rearrangement joins TRBV4-1 to TRBJ1-2, with D possibly being TRBD1 (6 bases). V lost 2 bases and J 5 bases, leaving 12 bases between the germline ends. The germline V gene encodes CDR1 MGHRA and CDR2 YSYEKL. This CDR3 contains 14 residues. CDR3 sequence: CASSQMGQKYGYTF. The CDR3 DNA is TGCGCCAGCAGCCAAATGGGACAAAAGTATGGCTACACCTTC.

A few counts support this clonotype. The V gene is TRBV30, the J gene TRBJ2-1, with D unresolved. The V gene lost 4 bases and the J gene lost 0 bases, with 16 bases spanning the gap. Germline CDR1 reads GTSNPN; CDR2 reads SVGIG (reference sequence). The CDR3 covers 16 residues. The CDR3 spells CAWTPPTRSSYNEQFF. The CDR3, as DNA: TGTGCCTGGACTCCTCCCACGAGGAGCTCCTACAATGAGCAGTTCTTC.

This chain links TRBV4-3 with TRBJ1-2, with D perhaps matching TRBD1 (6 bases). In germline, CDR1 is LGHNA, CDR2 YSLEER. Deletions cut 0 bases from V and 7 bases from J, with 15 bases between. The CDR3 has 15 residues. In DNA, the CDR3 is TGCGCCAGCAGCCAAGATTTTAGACAGGATGGTGGCTACACCTTC. Amino acids: CASSQDFRQDGGYTF.

The sample holds a few counts of this clonotype. The chain combines TRBV2 with TRBJ2-3, with TRBD2 matching 10 bases. The germline CDR1 and CDR2 sequences are SNHLY and FYNNEI. V dropped 8 bases and J dropped 6; count of bases not matched to a gene: 17. This CDR3 has 17 amino acids. The CDR3 DNA follows: TGTGCCAGCGATCCCGGAGCTAGCGGGGGCATTGGGGATACGCAGTATTTT. Translation: CASDPGASGGIGDTQYF.

A few counts support this clonotype. The V and J genes are TRBV20-1 and TRBJ2-7, with D unclear. The CDR3 spans 9 residues. Germline V lookup: CDR1 DFQATT, CDR2 SNEGSKA (reference sequence). DNA of the CDR3: TGCAGCGCGCCCCCCGAGCAGTACTTC. It codes for CSAPPEQYF.

This clonotype occurred a few times. The CDR3 is CSARVASGRTGELFF. DNA for the CDR3: TGCAGTGCTAGAGTGGCTAGCGGGAGAACCGGGGAGCTGTTTTTT. The genes are TRBV20-1 and TRBJ2-2; 10 bases map to TRBD2. The CDR3 loop spans 15 amino acids. The trim removed 1 base at V and 5 bases at J, leaving 4 bases unmatched. The germline V gene encodes CDR1 DFQATT and CDR2 SNEGSKA (reference sequence).

This clonotype was recorded many times. CDR3: CSVDSPRNTEAFF. CDR3 in DNA: TGCAGCGTCGACAGCCCACGGAACACTGAAGCTTTCTTT. This chain joins TRBV29-1 and TRBJ1-1; maybe TRBD1 (5 bases). V lost 6 bases to trimming and J lost 1 base, with 12 bases between them. The CDR3 totals 13 residues. Looked up from germline, CDR1 is SQVTM and CDR2 is ANQGSEA.

This clonotype was detected ten times or more. V is TRBV29-1 and J is TRBJ2-3, with D perhaps TRBD2 (6 bases). Trimming removed 5 bases at V and 2 bases at J, with 20 bases between. The germline V gene encodes CDR1 SQVTM and CDR2 ANQGSEA. This CDR3 comprises 16 residues. CDR3 sequence: CSVFISGVVYTDTQYF. The CDR3 bases are TGCAGCGTTTTTATTAGCGGAGTCGTATACACAGATACGCAGTATTTT.

The rearrangement uses TRBV7-8 and TRBJ2-1; 14 nucleotides match TRBD2. Trimming removed 7 bases from V and 7 bases from J; junction bases left unmatched: 12. The CDR3 is 17 amino acids. CDR1 SGHVS and CDR2 FQNEAQ come from the germline V gene. The CDR3 nucleotides read TGTGCCAGCACCCCGGGTGTGGGACTAGCGGGAGTGAATGAGCAGTTCTTC. Translation gives CASTPGVGLAGVNEQFF.

This clonotype was counted ten times or more. The genes are TRBV6-1 and TRBJ2-1; 11 bases match TRBD2. This CDR3 has 15 residues. The germline gives CDR1 MNHNS, CDR2 SASEGT. After removal of 5 bases from V and 5 bases from J, the junction contained 5 bases not matched to a gene. The CDR3 spells CASSQGTSGNNEQFF. In nucleotides, the CDR3 is TGTGCCAGCAGTCAAGGGACTAGCGGAAACAATGAGCAGTTCTTC.

The chain joins TRBV4-1 to TRBJ1-1; D gene ambiguous. The V end was cut by 1 base, the J end by 1 base, with 13 bases between. CDR1 and CDR2 from the germline V gene are MGHRA and YSYEKL. This CDR3 has 16 residues. The CDR3 DNA is TGCGCCAGCAGCCAAGGAGGGAGATTTAGGAACACTGAAGCTTTCTTT. This gives the protein CASSQGGRFRNTEAFF.

CDR3 in amino acids: CASSVPGLAYEQFF. The CDR3 nucleotides read TGTGCCAGCAGCGTGCCGGGACTAGCATATGAGCAGTTCTTC. The V gene is TRBV7-2, the J gene TRBJ2-1, with 9 bases lining up with TRBD2. The CDR3 has 14 residues. CDR1 is SGHTA, CDR2 FQGNSA, per germline. V gave up 5 bases and J gave up 8 bases; unmatched junction bases: 7.

The chain carries TRBV20-1 and TRBJ2-3; D remains ambiguous. Trimming stripped 4 bases from V and 0 bases from J, with 8 bases between. Germline CDR1 DFQATT, CDR2 SNEGSKA (reference sequence). The CDR3 totals 13 residues. The CDR3: CSANPSSTDTQYF. The CDR3 region has the DNA TGCAGTGCTAACCCTAGTAGCACAGATACGCAGTATTTT.

This clonotype was observed a few times. The J gene is TRBJ2-2, the V gene TRBV12-3 or TRBV12-4; the match to TRBD2 covers 7 bases. The V gene end was trimmed by 6 bases and the J gene end by 5 bases; junction bases not matched to a gene: 9. CDR3 length equals 15 residues. CDR3 DNA sequence: TGTGCCAGCAGCCCCCCTTCGCGGGGGACCGGGGAGCTGTTTTTT. Protein: CASSPPSRGTGELFF.

The chain carries TRBV7-9 and TRBJ1-5; no clear D. The germline gives CDR1 SEHNR, CDR2 FQNEAQ (reference sequence). CDR3 length: 12 residues. Trimming removed 1 base from V and 9 bases from J, with 7 bases in between. The CDR3 spells CASSLGGRPQHF. The CDR3 coding sequence is TGTGCCAGCAGCTTAGGCGGGCGGCCCCAGCATTTT.

V gene TRBV5-1 combines with J gene TRBJ2-2, with TRBD2 identical over 7 bases. The V and J ends lost 7 bases and 4 bases, in that order; junction bases with no gene match: 4. This CDR3 region has 13 residues. CDR1 SGHRS and CDR2 YFSETQ come from the germline V gene. The chain's CDR3 is CASAGDRTGELFF. In DNA form, the CDR3 reads TGCGCCAGCGCGGGGGATCGCACCGGGGAGCTGTTTTTT.

A few counts support this clonotype. The chain carries TRBV7-2 and TRBJ1-1; D possibly corresponds to TRBD1 (6 bases). From germline, CDR1 is SGHTA and CDR2 FQGNSA. V dropped 4 bases and J dropped 4 bases, with 16 bases sitting between them. This CDR3 is built from 15 residues. The CDR3 sequence: CASSSHGGRGTEAFF. The CDR3, as DNA: TGTGCCAGCAGCTCCCACGGGGGGCGCGGCACTGAAGCTTTCTTT.

J is TRBJ2-1 and V is TRBV18; possibly TRBD2 for D (7 bases). CDR3 size: 16 residues. Germline values: CDR1 KGHSH, CDR2 LQKENI. V was clipped by 6 bases and J by 3 bases, with 18 bases between them. CDR3 loop: CASSPSAGALYNEQFF. The CDR3 nucleotides read TGTGCCAGCTCCCCATCGGCGGGGGCACTCTACAATGAGCAGTTCTTC.

The DNA of the CDR3 is TGTGCCAGCAGCCCCTCTCGGACTAGCGTCCCACCCCCCGGGGCCAACGTCCTGACTTTC. Protein: CASSPSRTSVPPPGANVLTF. The rearrangement joins TRBV12-3 or TRBV12-4 to TRBJ2-6; 9 bases agree with TRBD2. After removal of 6 bases from V and 4 bases from J, the junction contained 19 bases not matched to a gene. This CDR3 is 20 amino acids long.

This clonotype was detected only a few times. The chain joins TRBV9 to TRBJ2-3, with 9 bases lining up with TRBD2. The germline V gene encodes CDR1 SGDLS and CDR2 YYNGEE. This CDR3 is built from 14 residues. Germline trimming cut 6 bases from V and 3 bases from J; bases unmatched to any gene: 5. CDR3 nucleotides: TGTGCCAGCAAACGAGCGGGGGGTACAGATACGCAGTATTTT. Encoded protein: CASKRAGGTDTQYF.

V is TRBV28 and J is TRBJ2-1, with 7 bases lining up with TRBD2. The J segment lost 3 bases and the V segment lost 7 bases, leaving 3 bases of the junction unmatched. CDR3 size: 13 residues. CDR1 and CDR2 (germline): MDHEN, SYDVKM. In nucleotides, the CDR3 is TGTGCCAGCACCCGGGACTACTACAATGAGCAGTTCTTC. Its protein product is CASTRDYYNEQFF. Looking up the rest from reference TRBV28 and TRBJ2-1 gives the full variable domain: DVKVTQSSRYLVKRTGEKVFLECVQDMDHENMFWYRQDPGLGLRLIYFSYDVKMKEKGDIPEGYSVSREKKERFSLILESASTNQTSMYLCASTRDYYNEQFFGPGTRLTVL.

This clonotype was seen more than once but under ten times. The chain uses TRBV29-1 and TRBJ2-3, with D possibly being TRBD1 or TRBD2 (5 bases each). Per germline, CDR1 SQVTM and CDR2 ANQGSEA. The CDR3 has 15 amino acids. V lost 4 bases and J lost 0, with 14 bases in between. In DNA form, the CDR3 reads TGCAGCGTTGGTGGGGACGGGTATAGCACAGATACGCAGTATTTT. It codes for CSVGGDGYSTDTQYF.

This clonotype was recorded a few times. The chain's CDR3 is CASSLVISGGAGEQFF. The CDR3 DNA reads as TGCGCCAGCAGCTTGGTGATCAGCGGGGGGGCGGGGGAGCAGTTCTTC. The chain links TRBV5-1 to TRBJ2-1, with 10 bases matching TRBD2. The germline gives CDR1 SGHRS, CDR2 YFSETQ. Unmatched junction bases numbered 10, after V lost 0 bases and J lost 10 bases. The CDR3 consists of 16 residues.

This clonotype appeared a few times. V gene TRBV7-9 combines with J gene TRBJ1-1, with 11 bases lining up with TRBD1. The ends lost 5 bases at V and 3 bases at J; junction bases unmatched: 8. In germline, CDR1 is SEHNR, CDR2 FQNEAQ (reference sequence). There are 16 residues in the CDR3. In DNA form, the CDR3 reads TGTGCCAGCAGCCGGTGGACAGGGGGCATTCACACTGAAGCTTTCTTT. It translates to CASSRWTGGIHTEAFF.

The CDR3 spells CASSRREASTDTQYF. The CDR3 nucleotides read TGTGCCAGCAGCCGCCGGGAGGCGAGCACAGATACGCAGTATTTT. This rearrangement joins TRBV11-1 to TRBJ2-3, with 7 bases lining up with TRBD2. Germline values: CDR1 SGHAT, CDR2 FQDESV (reference sequence). Losses at the gene ends were 5 bases for V and 0 bases for J; bases not matched to a gene: 5. CDR3 length equals 15 residues.

The rearrangement joins TRBV5-4 to TRBJ2-7; 8 positions agree with TRBD2. Trimming took 4 bases from V and 6 from J; bases not matched to a gene: 9. CDR3 length: 14 amino acids. CDR1 and CDR2 from the germline V gene are SGHNT and YYREEE (reference sequence). The CDR3 here is CASSRTRGGSEQYF. CDR3 in DNA: TGTGCCAGCAGCCGCACCCGGGGGGGTTCCGAGCAGTACTTC.

This clonotype occurred many times. V gene TRBV27 combines with J gene TRBJ2-3, with 13 bases lining up with TRBD2. The CDR3 runs 16 residues. Unmatched junction bases numbered 3, after V lost 6 bases and J lost 0 bases. Germline CDR1 reads MNHEY; CDR2 reads SMNVEV (reference sequence). The DNA for the CDR3 is TGTGCCAGCAGGGAACTAGCGGGAGGGAGCACAGATACGCAGTATTTT. Translation gives CASRELAGGSTDTQYF.

This clonotype was counted only a few times. The genes are TRBV5-1 and TRBJ1-4; D gene uncertain. The ends were cut back, 1 base at V and 0 bases at J, with 7 bases in the middle. Per germline, CDR1 SGHRS and CDR2 YFSETQ. This CDR3 is built from 15 residues. CDR3 sequence reads: CASSLSQATNEKLFF. The CDR3 DNA follows: TGCGCCAGCAGCTTGTCCCAAGCAACTAATGAAAAACTGTTTTTT.

This clonotype was detected a few times. The chain combines TRBV5-6 with TRBJ1-1, with D uncertain. Per the germline V gene, CDR1 is SGHDT and CDR2 is YYEEEE. CDR3 length: 14 residues. The V end was cut by 2 bases, the J end by 2 bases, with 10 bases between. The CDR3 DNA reads TGTGCCAGCAGCTTCCCGTCGGAAAACACTGAAGCTTTCTTT. Translation gives CASSFPSENTEAFF.